This T cell receptor (beta chain) was observed in a study of CD8 T cells in Susac syndrome. With random hexamers, 0.5 to 1 ug RNA was reverse transcribed. An immunoSEQ multiplex PCR amplified TCR beta CDR3 over 54 Vbeta and 13 Jbeta. In TCRdb, the immunoSEQ multiplex PCR reads were re-called with MiXCR into one record per CDR3 protein. The table shows 50,000 to 65,000 distinct CDR3 sequences, with over 85% occurring only once. CDR3 length: 15 residues. V was shortened by 3 bases and J by 3 bases, with 18 bases between the two germline ends. CDR1 is DFQATT and CDR2 is SNEGSKA in the germline V gene (reference sequence). High-throughput TCR beta sequencing covered peripheral CD8+ and CD4+ T cells.

The chain is built from TRBV20-1 and TRBJ2-7, with D possibly being TRBD2 (5 bases). What was sequenced was CD8+ T cells from PBMCs. The clonotype originates from a human donor in good health. CDR3 nucleotide sequence: TGCAGTGCTAGGGACCGCCGGGGTTCAGTCTACGAGCAGTACTTC. This translates into CSARDRRGSVYEQYF.